This T cell receptor (beta chain) was recovered during a study of blood T cell repertoires in COVID-19. Study details: There were acute and convalescent COVID-19 samples, and they came from the United States, Italy and Spain. PBMCs, B-cell-depleted T cells, or T cells were the source of the cDNA or gDNA that made up the material.

CDR3 length: 15 residues. After removal of 0 bases from V and 4 bases from J, the junction contained 3 bases not matched to a gene. Germline lookup yields CDR1 KGHDR and CDR2 SFDVKD. Worth noting for this clone: This same CDR3 is encoded by further DNA sequences in the sample.

The repertoire was sequenced with immunoSEQ multiplex PCR; TCRdb's copy has only in-frame clones and lacks some. The repertoire consists of about 460,000 clones, with about 85% occurring once and the leading ten covering 6.5% to 9.5%. Sequences were obtained from PBMCs or T cells enriched from blood (not recorded which). The chain uses TRBV24-1 and TRBJ2-5, with 8 bases identical to TRBD1. The receptor comes from a woman aged 55 to 70 who had recovered from COVID-19. CDR3 DNA: TGTGCCACCAGTGATTTGGGACAGGGAGGAGAGACCCAGTACTTC. This sequence encodes CATSDLGQGGETQYF.